A single sample gave rise to the 8 T cell receptor beta chains below, sequenced in a study of T cell responses to AZD1222 COVID-19 vaccine. TCRdb's copy holds only in-frame clones and misses some; the assay was immunoSEQ multiplex PCR. This table holds about 190,000 clones, more than 75% found once. The material sequenced was peripheral blood, taken on day 0 of AZD1222 vaccination. The receptors originated from an adult in good health.

J is TRBJ1-2 and V is TRBV13, with no clear D. The germline gives CDR1 PRHDT, CDR2 FYEKMQ (reference sequence). The V end lost 4 bases, the J end lost 5 bases, and 8 bases lay between the germline ends. This CDR3 is built from 12 residues. This CDR3 is CASSSLGYGYTF. DNA for the CDR3: TGTGCCAGCAGCTCTCTGGGATATGGCTACACCTTC. The complete variable domain, with remaining parts taken from reference TRBV13 and TRBJ1-2, reads AAGVIQSPRHLIKEKRETATLKCYPIPRHDTVYWYQQGPGQDPQFLISFYEKMQSDKGSIPDRFSAQQFSDYHSELNMSSLELGDSALYFCASSSLGYGYTFGSGTRLTVV.

The rearrangement links TRBV7-3 to TRBJ2-3; D ambiguous. The CDR3 loop spans 13 amino acids. From germline, CDR1 is SGHTA and CDR2 FQGTGA. The V end lost 2 bases, the J end lost 6 bases, and 9 bases lay between the germline ends. The CDR3 DNA reads TGTGCCAGCAGCTTAGGTATACCCGATACGCAGTATTTT. Translation gives CASSLGIPDTQYF. Complete variable domain (other parts from reference TRBV7-3 and TRBJ2-3): GAGVSQTPSNKVTEKGKYVELRCDPISGHTALYWYRQSLGQGPEFLIYFQGTGAADDSGLPNDRFFAVRPEGSVSTLKIQRTERGDSAVYLCASSLGIPDTQYFGPGTRLTVL.

The chain carries TRBV27 and TRBJ1-1; D may be TRBD1 (6 bases). The CDR3 runs 13 residues. V lost 3 bases and J lost 5, with 10 bases in between. Germline V gene lookup returns CDR1 MNHEY and CDR2 SMNVEV (reference sequence). The chain's CDR3 is CASSLVRGTEAFF. CDR3 sequence (DNA): TGTGCCAGCAGTTTGGTCAGGGGTACTGAAGCTTTCTTT.

The CDR3 loop is CASSTATGTSVSYEQYF. The CDR3 nucleotides read TGCGCCAGCAGCACAGCCACCGGGACTAGCGTCTCCTACGAGCAGTACTTC. The V call is TRBV5-1, the J call TRBJ2-7, with 10 bases identical to TRBD2. The CDR3 sequence is 17 residues long. Germline assignment: CDR1 SGHRS and CDR2 YFSETQ. The V segment lost 4 bases and the J segment 0 bases; nucleotides outside the gene matches: 10.

The chain recombines TRBV7-2 with TRBJ2-2; D is ambiguous. CDR3 length: 12 amino acids. The V gene lost 4 bases and the J gene lost 5 bases, with 5 bases spanning the gap. From germline, CDR1 is SGHTA and CDR2 FQGNSA. CDR3 residues: CASSSPTGELFF. In DNA, the CDR3 is TGTGCCAGCAGCTCTCCGACCGGGGAGCTGTTTTTT.

This clone was seen just once. The chain is built from TRBV3-1 (or the pseudogene TRBV3-2) and TRBJ1-2; TRBD1 agrees at 10 bases. V was pared by 4 bases and J by 6 bases, with 2 bases of the junction left unmatched. CDR3 size: 13 residues. Per the germline V gene, CDR1 is LGHDT and CDR2 is YNNKEL (reference sequence). CDR3 in DNA: TGTGCCAGCAGCCTAGGACAGGGGGATGGCTACACCTTC. This codes for CASSLGQGDGYTF.

The chain combines TRBV28 with TRBJ2-7; D is perhaps TRBD1 (6 bases). Germline lookup yields CDR1 MDHEN and CDR2 SYDVKM. V was trimmed by 3 bases and J by 7 bases, leaving 16 bases between them. This CDR3 region has 14 residues. DNA of the CDR3: TGTGCCAGCAGTTTGGGTGACAGGCTCCGGGAGCAGTACTTC. As protein: CASSLGDRLREQYF. The complete variable domain, with remaining parts taken from reference TRBV28 and TRBJ2-7, reads DVKVTQSSRYLVKRTGEKVFLECVQDMDHENMFWYRQDPGLGLRLIYFSYDVKMKEKGDIPEGYSVSREKKERFSLILESASTNQTSMYLCASSLGDRLREQYFGPGTRLTVT.

The rearrangement uses TRBV6-5 and TRBJ1-5; 9 nucleotides line up with TRBD1. CDR3 length: 15 amino acids. Per the germline V gene, CDR1 is MNHEY and CDR2 is SVGAGI. The ends lost 5 bases at V and 2 bases at J; junction bases unmatched: 4. CDR3 protein: CASSPRTGGNQPQHF. CDR3 nucleotides: TGTGCCAGCAGTCCGCGGACAGGGGGCAATCAGCCCCAGCATTTT.